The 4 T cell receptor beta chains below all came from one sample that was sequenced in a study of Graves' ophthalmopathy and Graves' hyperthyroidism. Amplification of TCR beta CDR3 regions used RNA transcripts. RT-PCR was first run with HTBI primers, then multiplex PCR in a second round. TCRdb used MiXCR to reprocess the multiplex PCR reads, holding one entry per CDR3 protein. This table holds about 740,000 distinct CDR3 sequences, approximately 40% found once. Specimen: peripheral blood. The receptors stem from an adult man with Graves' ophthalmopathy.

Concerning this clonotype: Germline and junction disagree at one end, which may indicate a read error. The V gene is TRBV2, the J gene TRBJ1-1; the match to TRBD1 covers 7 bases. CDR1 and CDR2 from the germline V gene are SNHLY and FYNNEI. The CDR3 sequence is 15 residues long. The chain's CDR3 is CASSDLTGDRTEAFF. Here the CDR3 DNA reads TGTGCCAGCAGTGACTTAACAGGGGATCGAACTGAGGCTTTCTTT.

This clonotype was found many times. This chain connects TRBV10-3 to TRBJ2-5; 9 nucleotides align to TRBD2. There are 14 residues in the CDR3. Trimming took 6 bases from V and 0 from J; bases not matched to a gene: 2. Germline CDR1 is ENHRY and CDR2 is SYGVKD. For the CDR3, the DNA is TGTGCCATCAGACTAGCGGGCGACCAAGAGACCCAGTACTTC. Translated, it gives CAIRLAGDQETQYF.

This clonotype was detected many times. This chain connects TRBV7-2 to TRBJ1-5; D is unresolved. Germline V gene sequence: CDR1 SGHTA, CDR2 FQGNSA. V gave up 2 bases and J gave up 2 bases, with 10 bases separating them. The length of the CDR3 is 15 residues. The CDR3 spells CASSLSGGGNQPQHF. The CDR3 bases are TGTGCCAGCAGCTTAAGTGGAGGAGGCAATCAGCCCCAGCATTTT.

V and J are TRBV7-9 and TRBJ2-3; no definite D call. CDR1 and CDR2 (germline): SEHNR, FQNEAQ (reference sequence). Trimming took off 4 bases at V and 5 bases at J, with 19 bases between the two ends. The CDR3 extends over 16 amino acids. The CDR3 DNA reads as TGTGCCAGCAGCTCAGGCGCGGCTGCTTCCATAGATACGCAGTATTTT. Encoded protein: CASSSGAAASIDTQYF.